This T cell receptor beta chain is drawn from a study of blood T cell repertoires in COVID-19. The CDR3 sequence is 16 residues long. The ends were cut back, 0 bases at V and 4 bases at J, with 15 bases in the middle. Germline assignment: CDR1 KGHSH and CDR2 LQKENI. Libraries were prepared by immunoSEQ multiplex PCR; TCRdb keeps only in-frame clonotypes and omits some of them. The sample carries over 100,000 clones, roughly 69% recorded once. The genes are TRBV18 and TRBJ1-1; no reliable D call. This TCR was sampled from a woman aged 70-85 years with acute or convalescent COVID-19. Specimen: peripheral blood. The CDR3 DNA follows: TGTGCCAGCTCACCACCGTCTGTTAATAGCGGCACTGAAGCTTTCTTT. It translates to CASSPPSVNSGTEAFF. Using reference TRBV18 and TRBJ1-1 for the parts outside the CDR3, the full variable domain is NAGVMQNPRHLVRRRGQEARLRCSPMKGHSHVYWYRQLPEEGLKFMVYLQKENIIDESGMPKERFSAEFPKEGPSILRIQQVVRGDSAAYFCASSPPSVNSGTEAFFGQGTRLTVV.